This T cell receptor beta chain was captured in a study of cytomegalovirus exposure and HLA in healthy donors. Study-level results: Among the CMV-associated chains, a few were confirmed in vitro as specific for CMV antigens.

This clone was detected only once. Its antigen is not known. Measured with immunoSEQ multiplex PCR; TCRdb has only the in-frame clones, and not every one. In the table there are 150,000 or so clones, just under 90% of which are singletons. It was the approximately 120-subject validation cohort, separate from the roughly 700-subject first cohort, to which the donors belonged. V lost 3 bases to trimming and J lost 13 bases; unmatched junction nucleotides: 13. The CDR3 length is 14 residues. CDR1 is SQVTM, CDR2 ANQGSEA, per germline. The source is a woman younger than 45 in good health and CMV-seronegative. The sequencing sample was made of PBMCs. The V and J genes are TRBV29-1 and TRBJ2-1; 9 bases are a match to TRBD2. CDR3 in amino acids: CSVEVLRWTSVQFF. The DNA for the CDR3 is TGCAGCGTTGAGGTCCTGAGGTGGACTAGCGTTCAGTTCTTC.